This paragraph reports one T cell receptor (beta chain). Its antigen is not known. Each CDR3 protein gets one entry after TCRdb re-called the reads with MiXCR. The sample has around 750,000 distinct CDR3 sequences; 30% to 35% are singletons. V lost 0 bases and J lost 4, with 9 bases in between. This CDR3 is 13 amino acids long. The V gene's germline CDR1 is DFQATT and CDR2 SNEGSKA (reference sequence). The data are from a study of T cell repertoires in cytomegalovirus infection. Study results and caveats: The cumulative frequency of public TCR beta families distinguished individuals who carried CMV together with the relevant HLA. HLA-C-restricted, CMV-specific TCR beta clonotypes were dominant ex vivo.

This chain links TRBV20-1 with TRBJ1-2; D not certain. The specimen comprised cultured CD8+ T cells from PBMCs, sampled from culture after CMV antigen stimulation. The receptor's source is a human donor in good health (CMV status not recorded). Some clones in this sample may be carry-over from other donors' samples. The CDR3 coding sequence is TGCAGTGCTAGAGAGGGGTCAGCCTATGGCTACACCTTC. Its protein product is CSAREGSAYGYTF.